The 10 T cell receptor beta chains below come from one sample, sequenced in a study of blood T cell repertoires in COVID-19. The repertoire was sequenced with immunoSEQ multiplex PCR; TCRdb's copy has only in-frame clones and lacks some. This repertoire shows fewer than 200,000 clones, nearly 90% found once; its top ten account for 1.5% to 2%. Material: peripheral blood. The receptors stem from a young man who had recovered from COVID-19.

The chain uses TRBV5-8 and TRBJ1-4; 10 bases line up with TRBD1. Germline V gene lookup returns CDR1 SGHTS and CDR2 YDEGEE. The CDR3 contains 14 residues. V lost 6 bases, J lost 7 bases, and 6 bases stayed unmatched. The CDR3 nucleotides read TGTGCCAGCACCGTGACAGGGGGCGGTGAAAAACTGTTTTTT. This gives the protein CASTVTGGGEKLFF.

The J gene is TRBJ1-2, the V gene TRBV3-1 (or the pseudogene TRBV3-2), with D possibly being TRBD1 (5 bases). Germline lookup yields CDR1 LGHDT and CDR2 YNNKEL (reference sequence). V shed 2 bases and J shed 7 bases, with 11 bases lying between them. The CDR3 length is 13 residues. The CDR3 protein is CASSQSREGGYTF. As DNA, the CDR3 is TGTGCCAGCAGCCAATCCAGGGAGGGTGGCTACACCTTC.

This clone was found once. This rearrangement joins TRBV9 to TRBJ1-4, with TRBD1 matching 8 bases. The CDR3 runs 15 residues. Germline CDR1 SGDLS, CDR2 YYNGEE. With 3 bases clipped from V and 7 bases from J, the junction kept 8 bases outside the gene matches. CDR3: CASSGTGGSSEKLFF. CDR3 in DNA: TGTGCCAGCAGCGGAACAGGGGGTTCAAGTGAAAAACTGTTTTTT.

The rearrangement links TRBV19 to TRBJ1-1, with a tentative D call TRBD1 (6 bases). This CDR3 is built from 17 residues. V was clipped by 5 bases and J by 0 bases, with 19 bases between them. Looked up from germline, CDR1 is LNHDA and CDR2 is SQIVND (reference sequence). The CDR3 sequence: CASSLQGRRALNTEAFF. Here the CDR3 DNA reads TGTGCCAGTAGTCTACAGGGACGCAGGGCCCTGAACACTGAAGCTTTCTTT.

The chain couples TRBV23-1 to TRBJ1-1, with TRBD1 as a possible D gene (5 bases). TRBV23-1 is given ORF status, its function remaining uncertain. The CDR3 extends over 17 amino acids. Trimming stripped 0 bases from V and 3 bases from J, with 17 bases between. CDR3 nucleotides: TGCGCCAGCAGTCAATCAGGGCCAGGGACTTTTCACACTGAAGCTTTCTTT. It translates to CASSQSGPGTFHTEAFF.

Worth noting for this clone: Other DNA variants within this sample encode the same CDR3. This chain connects TRBV5-1 to TRBJ2-7, with D maybe TRBD1 (6 bases). The germline V gene encodes CDR1 SGHRS and CDR2 YFSETQ. This CDR3 has 12 amino acids. With 2 bases removed from V and 4 bases from J, the gap between germline ends came to 7 bases. This chain's CDR3 is CASSLQGYEQYF. In nucleotides, the CDR3 is TGCGCCAGCAGCTTACAGGGTTACGAGCAGTACTTC.

V and J are TRBV10-3 and TRBJ2-7, with 8 bases fitting TRBD2. Germline trimming cut 8 bases from V and 1 base from J; bases unmatched to any gene: 10. The CDR3 is made up of 15 amino acids. Germline V gene sequence: CDR1 ENHRY, CDR2 SYGVKD. The CDR3: CAIGGAGGPSYEQYF. DNA for the CDR3: TGTGCCATCGGAGGGGCGGGAGGACCTTCCTACGAGCAGTACTTC.

This chain joins TRBV28 and TRBJ2-1; 7 nucleotides agree with TRBD2. The junction had 13 bases not matched to a gene; V was cut back by 8 bases and J by 3 bases. The CDR3 is 16 residues long. Germline CDR1 and CDR2: MDHEN and SYDVKM. The chain's CDR3 is CASGSQLAEIYNEQFF. Here the CDR3 DNA reads TGTGCCAGCGGAAGCCAGCTAGCGGAGATCTACAATGAGCAGTTCTTC.

This clone was counted only a few times. The J gene is TRBJ2-1, the V gene TRBV7-2; 10 bases agree with TRBD2. This CDR3 has 16 residues. Germline CDR1 and CDR2: SGHTA and FQGNSA. After removal of 5 bases from V and 4 bases from J, the junction contained 8 bases not matched to a gene. This CDR3 reads CASSVASGSFYNEQFF. The DNA for the CDR3 is TGTGCCAGCAGCGTGGCTAGCGGGAGCTTTTACAATGAGCAGTTCTTC. Full variable domain (remainder filled in from reference TRBV7-2 and TRBJ2-1): GAGVSQSPSNKVTEKGKDVELRCDPISGHTALYWYRQSLGQGLEFLIYFQGNSAPDKSGLPSDRFSAERTGGSVSTLTIQRTQQEDSAVYLCASSVASGSFYNEQFFGPGTRLTVL.

This chain links TRBV10-2 with TRBJ2-7, with D perhaps matching TRBD1 (5 bases). Trimming removed 5 bases from V and 5 bases from J, with 16 bases in between. Germline V CDR1 and CDR2: WSHSY, SAAADI. CDR3 length: 14 amino acids. The CDR3 region has the DNA TGCGCCAGCAGTCTTGGACACAAGCCCCACGAGCAGTACTTC. This translates into CASSLGHKPHEQYF.